This is a list of T cell receptor beta chains from one sample in a study of blood T cell repertoires in COVID-19. Here immunoSEQ multiplex PCR was the method, and the copy in TCRdb shows in-frame clones only, minus some. The sample lists just over 300,000 clones, around 86% seen once, with about 4% in the top ten. The specimen was PBMCs or T cells enriched from blood (not recorded which). The receptors here all came from a man aged 30-40 years who had recovered from COVID-19. Both conserved end residues are part of each CDR3. A D gene is named only where the DNA matches it firmly. Size is stated for part of the rows, as once, few or many counts, or as a class when the clone is expanded.

d_call clone_size j_call v_call cdr3_aa cdr3_nt
TRBD1 . TRBJ1-4 TRBV5-1 CASSPGQGNEKLFF TGCGCCAGCAGCCCGGGACAGGGTAATGAAAAACTGTTTTTT
. . TRBJ2-5 TRBV10-1 CASRDSETETQYF TGCGCCAGCAGGGACAGCGAGACGGAGACCCAGTACTTC
. . TRBJ1-3 TRBV19 CATLTVPGNTIYF TGTGCCACCCTGACAGTCCCTGGAAACACCATATATTTT
TRBD1 . TRBJ2-3 TRBV5-4 CASSIGTAPSTDTQYF TGTGCCAGCAGCATAGGGACAGCGCCTAGCACAGATACGCAGTATTTT
. once TRBJ1-5 TRBV5-1 CASSLEGVQPQHF TGCGCCAGCAGCTTGGAAGGGGTTCAGCCCCAGCATTTT
. . TRBJ1-3 TRBV10-3 CAIRAPSSGNTIYF TGTGCCATCAGAGCCCCGAGCTCTGGAAACACCATATATTTT
. . TRBJ1-2 TRBV28 CASSDAGPNYGYTF TGTGCCAGCAGTGATGCTGGCCCCAACTATGGCTACACCTTC
. . TRBJ1-1 TRBV7-8 CASSPRARTEAFF TGTGCCAGCAGCCCGCGGGCCCGCACTGAAGCTTTCTTT
TRBD1 . TRBJ2-2 TRBV19 CASIRDRGNTGELFF TGTGCCAGTATTCGGGACAGGGGTAACACCGGGGAGCTGTTTTTT
TRBD2 . TRBJ2-2 TRBV5-5 CASSLERSGGTGELFF TGTGCCAGCAGCTTGGAACGGAGCGGGGGGACCGGGGAGCTGTTTTTT
TRBD1 . TRBJ2-5 TRBV2 CASSPGQRASRTQYF TGTGCCAGCAGCCCGGGACAGAGAGCTTCACGGACCCAGTACTTC
. . TRBJ1-1 TRBV18 CASSPGLMNTEAFF TGTGCCAGCTCACCGGGACTGATGAACACTGAAGCTTTCTTT
. . TRBJ2-2 TRBV7-6 CASSPPRGTGELFF TGTGCCAGCAGCCCCCCTAGGGGAACCGGGGAGCTGTTTTTT
TRBD2 once TRBJ2-5 TRBV5-1 CASSLGLLRGGGETQYF TGCGCCAGCAGCTTGGGATTGCTGCGGGGGGGCGGAGAGACCCAGTACTTC
. . TRBJ1-1 TRBV29-1 CSVAVNTEAFF TGCAGCGTTGCAGTGAACACTGAAGCTTTCTTT
. . TRBJ2-4 TRBV28 CASSLRVQQAKNIQYF TGTGCCAGCAGTCTCAGGGTACAGCAAGCCAAAAACATTCAGTACTTC
. . TRBJ1-4 TRBV7-6 CASSFRVSANEKLFF TGTGCCAGCAGCTTCAGGGTATCGGCTAATGAAAAACTGTTTTTT
. . TRBJ2-5 TRBV5-4 CASSPGDTPGETQYF TGTGCCAGCAGCCCAGGGGACACCCCAGGGGAGACCCAGTACTTC
. . TRBJ1-3 TRBV3-1/TRBV3-2 CASSQDYSGNTIYF TGTGCCAGCAGCCAAGACTATTCTGGAAACACCATATATTTT
TRBD1 . TRBJ1-2 TRBV28 CASISPGQGFYGYTF TGTGCCAGCATCAGCCCGGGACAGGGGTTCTATGGCTACACCTTC
. . TRBJ2-1 TRBV2 CASSEMTIIKNEQFF TGTGCCAGCAGTGAAATGACTATAATTAAGAATGAGCAGTTCTTC